The 12 T cell receptor beta chains listed next were all sequenced from one sample in a study of blood T cell repertoires in COVID-19. Clones were read by immunoSEQ multiplex PCR, and TCRdb kept only the in-frame ones, dropping some. The data hold about 130,000 clones, with roughly 83% observed a single time. Input material: peripheral blood. Source of these receptors: a human donor in a cohort sampled during active COVID-19.

This clone occurred a few times. The chain carries TRBV7-9 and TRBJ2-2, with 7 bases fitting TRBD1. The CDR3 runs 15 residues. V gave up 7 bases and J gave up 5 bases; unmatched junction bases: 10. Looked up from germline, CDR1 is SEHNR and CDR2 is FQNEAQ (reference sequence). The CDR3 loop is CASNGKTGRTGELFF. The CDR3 DNA sequence: TGTGCCAGCAACGGAAAGACAGGGCGGACCGGGGAGCTGTTTTTT.

V gene TRBV5-6 combines with J gene TRBJ2-7; D remains unclear. In germline, CDR1 is SGHDT, CDR2 YYEEEE. The CDR3 sequence is 14 residues long. V was cut by 0 bases and J by 0 bases, with 7 bases left in between. CDR3 nucleotides: TGTGCCAGCAGCTTGGTTAAACTCTCCTACGAGCAGTACTTC. It codes for CASSLVKLSYEQYF.

The chain combines TRBV15 with TRBJ1-2; 11 bases agree with TRBD1. Trimming took 1 base from V and 1 from J; bases not matched to a gene: 8. The CDR3 runs 18 residues. The germline V gene encodes CDR1 LNHNV and CDR2 YYDKDF (reference sequence). CDR3 amino acids: CATSRGGTGGSLNYGYTF. CDR3 DNA: TGTGCCACCAGCAGAGGGGGGACAGGGGGATCCCTTAACTATGGCTACACCTTC.

The chain couples TRBV18 to TRBJ2-7; 9 bases line up with TRBD1. Germline-derived CDR1 and CDR2 are KGHSH and LQKENI. CDR3 size: 14 residues. Trimming took 4 bases from V and 6 from J; bases not matched to a gene: 7. The CDR3 nucleotides read TGTGCCAGCTCACGGGACAGGGAGCAGGGCGAGCAGTACTTC. Protein: CASSRDREQGEQYF.

The chain employs TRBV7-3 and TRBJ1-6; D gene unclear. With 5 bases removed from V and 8 bases from J, the gap between germline ends came to 10 bases. The CDR3 runs 13 residues. Germline loops: CDR1 SGHTA, CDR2 FQGTGA. Written as DNA, the CDR3 is TGTGCCAGCAGCCCCGGGAAGGATTCACCCCTCCACTTT. It encodes CASSPGKDSPLHF.

The CDR3 sequence: CAIHYEQYF. As DNA, the CDR3 is TGTGCCATCCACTACGAGCAGTACTTC. The V gene is TRBV19, the J gene TRBJ2-7, with unresolved D. The CDR3 spans 9 residues. Looked up from germline, CDR1 is LNHDA and CDR2 is SQIVND (reference sequence). V was trimmed by 10 bases and J by 3 bases, leaving 4 bases between them.

This clone was observed once. The chain uses TRBV11-2 and TRBJ1-1, with D maybe TRBD1 (6 bases). The CDR3 is made up of 13 amino acids. CDR1 SGHAT and CDR2 FQNNGV come from the germline V gene. Trimming left V 0 bases short and J 11 bases short, with 13 bases between. The CDR3 DNA is TGTGCCAGCAGCTTAGATCTGGGGGCTGCCGCTTTCTTT. Amino acids: CASSLDLGAAAFF.

The chain couples TRBV27 to TRBJ2-7; D is perhaps TRBD2 (5 bases). The CDR3 loop spans 14 amino acids. Trimming removed 2 bases from V and 2 bases from J, with 10 bases in between. Germline V gives CDR1 MNHEY, CDR2 SMNVEV (reference sequence). The CDR3: CASSLRESAYEQYF. CDR3 DNA: TGTGCCAGCAGTTTACGGGAATCAGCCTACGAGCAGTACTTC.

This clone was observed a handful of times. At one end the junction does not follow the germline gene, possibly because of a read error. The chain is built from TRBV12-3 or TRBV12-4 and TRBJ1-2; no firm D call. The CDR3 is 12 amino acids. The CDR3 DNA sequence: TGTGCCAGCAGTTCGACTGGCTATGGCCACACCTTC. Its protein product is CASSSTGYGHTF.

This chain uses TRBV28 with TRBJ2-3; no firm D call. Germline V gives CDR1 MDHEN, CDR2 SYDVKM. V was cut by 5 bases and J by 0 bases, with 12 bases left in between. The CDR3 has 15 residues. CDR3 region: CASSARLASTDTQYF. The CDR3 DNA is TGTGCCAGCAGTGCTAGACTGGCTAGCACAGATACGCAGTATTTT.

The chain joins TRBV2 to TRBJ2-2, with D unclear. Deletions cut 8 bases from V and 1 base from J, with 5 bases between. Germline V gene lookup returns CDR1 SNHLY and CDR2 FYNNEI. The CDR3 sequence is 12 residues long. The CDR3 sequence: CASGRNTGELFF. CDR3 nucleotide sequence: TGTGCCAGCGGCCGGAACACCGGGGAGCTGTTTTTT. Filled out from reference TRBV2 and TRBJ2-2, the complete variable domain reads EPEVTQTPSHQVTQMGQEVILRCVPISNHLYFYWYRQILGQKVEFLVSFYNNEISEKSEIFDDQFSVERPDGSNFTLKIRSTKLEDSAMYFCASGRNTGELFFGEGSRLTVL.

The rearrangement links TRBV7-8 to TRBJ2-2; no clear D gene. Germline CDR1 SGHVS, CDR2 FQNEAQ. With 3 bases removed from V and 4 bases from J, the gap between germline ends came to 15 bases. The CDR3 length is 16 residues. The DNA for the CDR3 is TGTGCCAGCAGCTTCAAAACCCTAGGTCTCACCGGGGAGCTGTTTTTT. Protein product: CASSFKTLGLTGELFF.